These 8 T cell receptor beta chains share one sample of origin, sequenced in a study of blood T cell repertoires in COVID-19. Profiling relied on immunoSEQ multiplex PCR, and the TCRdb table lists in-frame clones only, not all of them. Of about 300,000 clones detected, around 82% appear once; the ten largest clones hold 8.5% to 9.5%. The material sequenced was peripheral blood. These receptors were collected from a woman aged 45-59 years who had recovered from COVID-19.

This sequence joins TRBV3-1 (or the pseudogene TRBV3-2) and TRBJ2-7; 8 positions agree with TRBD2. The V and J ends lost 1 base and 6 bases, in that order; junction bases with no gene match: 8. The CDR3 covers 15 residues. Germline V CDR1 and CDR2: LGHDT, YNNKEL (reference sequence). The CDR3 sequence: CASSQAGGLAVEQYF. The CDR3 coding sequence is TGTGCCAGCAGCCAAGCGGGTGGACTAGCAGTCGAGCAGTACTTC.

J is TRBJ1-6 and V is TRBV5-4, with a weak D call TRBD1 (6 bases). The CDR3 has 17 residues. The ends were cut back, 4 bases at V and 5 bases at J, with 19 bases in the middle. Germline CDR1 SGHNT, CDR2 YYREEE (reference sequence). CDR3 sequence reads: CASSVGGRTVDNSPLHF. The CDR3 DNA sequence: TGTGCCAGCAGCGTTGGGGGCCGGACAGTTGATAATTCACCCCTCCACTTT.

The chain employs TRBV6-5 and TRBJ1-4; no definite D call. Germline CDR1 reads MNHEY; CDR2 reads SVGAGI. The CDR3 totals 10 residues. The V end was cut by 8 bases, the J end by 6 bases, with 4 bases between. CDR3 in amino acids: CASQYEKLFF. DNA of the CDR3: TGTGCCAGCCAATATGAAAAACTGTTTTTT.

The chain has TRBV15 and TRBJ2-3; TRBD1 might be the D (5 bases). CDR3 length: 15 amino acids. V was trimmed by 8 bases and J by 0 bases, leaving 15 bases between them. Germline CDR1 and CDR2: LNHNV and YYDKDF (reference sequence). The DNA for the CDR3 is TGTGCCACCGGGGTTTCAGGGATCAGCACAGATACGCAGTATTTT. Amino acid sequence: CATGVSGISTDTQYF. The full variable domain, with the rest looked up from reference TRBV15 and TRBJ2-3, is DAMVIQNPRYQVTQFGKPVTLSCSQTLNHNVMYWYQQKSSQAPKLLFHYYDKDFNNEADTPDNFQSRRPNTSFCFLDIRSPGLGDTAMYLCATGVSGISTDTQYFGPGTRLTVL.

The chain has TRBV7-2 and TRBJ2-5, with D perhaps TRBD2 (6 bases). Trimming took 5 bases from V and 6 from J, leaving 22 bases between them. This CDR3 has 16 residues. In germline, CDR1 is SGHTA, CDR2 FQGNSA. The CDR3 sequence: CASSPGGLSLQQTQYF. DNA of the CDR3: TGTGCCAGCAGCCCCGGGGGACTCAGCCTTCAACAGACCCAGTACTTC. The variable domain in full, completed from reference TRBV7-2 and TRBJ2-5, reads GAGVSQSPSNKVTEKGKDVELRCDPISGHTALYWYRQSLGQGLEFLIYFQGNSAPDKSGLPSDRFSAERTGGSVSTLTIQRTQQEDSAVYLCASSPGGLSLQQTQYFGPGTRLLVL.

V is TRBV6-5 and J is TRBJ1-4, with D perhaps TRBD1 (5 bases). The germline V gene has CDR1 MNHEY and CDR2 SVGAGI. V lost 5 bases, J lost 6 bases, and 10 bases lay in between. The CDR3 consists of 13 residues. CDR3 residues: CASSRTNDEKLFF. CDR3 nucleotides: TGTGCCAGCAGTCGGACAAACGATGAAAAACTGTTTTTT.

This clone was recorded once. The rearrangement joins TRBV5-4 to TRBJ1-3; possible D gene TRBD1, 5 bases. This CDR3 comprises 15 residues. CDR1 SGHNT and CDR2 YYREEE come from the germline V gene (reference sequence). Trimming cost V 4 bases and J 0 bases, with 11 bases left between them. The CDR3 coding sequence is TGTGCCAGCAGCCCTACAGGTATCTCTGGAAACACCATATATTTT. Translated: CASSPTGISGNTIYF.

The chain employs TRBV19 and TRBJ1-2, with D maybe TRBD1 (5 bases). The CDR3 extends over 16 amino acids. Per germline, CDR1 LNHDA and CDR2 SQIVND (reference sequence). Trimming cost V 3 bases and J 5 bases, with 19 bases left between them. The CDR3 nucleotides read TGTGCCAGTAGTATTGTCCAGGGCCCTGGGGTATATGGCTACACCTTC. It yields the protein CASSIVQGPGVYGYTF.